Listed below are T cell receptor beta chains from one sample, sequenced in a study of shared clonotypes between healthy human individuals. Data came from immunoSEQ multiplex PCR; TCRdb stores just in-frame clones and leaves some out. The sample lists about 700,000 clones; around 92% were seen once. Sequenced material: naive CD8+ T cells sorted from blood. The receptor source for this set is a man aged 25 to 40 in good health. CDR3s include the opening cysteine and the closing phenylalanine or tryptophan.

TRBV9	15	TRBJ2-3	CASSVSQLGTDTQYF
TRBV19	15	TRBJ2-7	CASRVGSGGPREQYF
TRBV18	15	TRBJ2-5	CASSPREGGQETQYF
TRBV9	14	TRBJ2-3	CASSVEGSADTQYF
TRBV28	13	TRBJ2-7	CASSDGVSYEQYF
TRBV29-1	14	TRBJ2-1	CSVWLAGAKDEQFF
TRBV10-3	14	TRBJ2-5	CAISESSGKETQYF
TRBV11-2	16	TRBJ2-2	CASSPGLAGSTGELFF
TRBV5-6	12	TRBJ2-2	CASSLVAGELFF
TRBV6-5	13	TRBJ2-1	CASSPDTYNEQFF
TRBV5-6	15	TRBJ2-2	CASSLGWGAAGELFF
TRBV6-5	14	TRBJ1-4	CASSYETGGEKLFF
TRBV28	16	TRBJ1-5	CASSLMTDSSNQPQHF
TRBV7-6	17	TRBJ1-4	CASSGFGQGWTNEKLFF
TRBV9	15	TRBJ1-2	CASSVGDGANYGYTF
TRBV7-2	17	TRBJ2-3	CASSLAPGGDSTDTQYF
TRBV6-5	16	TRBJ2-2	CASSYARLADTGELFF
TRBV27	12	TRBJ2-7	CAVGTGFYEQYF
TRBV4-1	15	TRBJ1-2	CASSQRSGPRYGYTF
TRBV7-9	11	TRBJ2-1	CASSLGHEQFF
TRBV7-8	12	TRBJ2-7	CASSPNRIEQYF
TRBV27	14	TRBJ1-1	CASSLQGRYTEAFF
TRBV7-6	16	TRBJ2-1	CASSLKTSLPDNEQFF
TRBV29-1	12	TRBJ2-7	CSGINLSYEQYF
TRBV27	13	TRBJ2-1	CASSLFPTGEQFF
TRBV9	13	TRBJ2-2	CASSQGSTGELFF
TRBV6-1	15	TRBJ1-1	CASSEQVGGAKKAFF